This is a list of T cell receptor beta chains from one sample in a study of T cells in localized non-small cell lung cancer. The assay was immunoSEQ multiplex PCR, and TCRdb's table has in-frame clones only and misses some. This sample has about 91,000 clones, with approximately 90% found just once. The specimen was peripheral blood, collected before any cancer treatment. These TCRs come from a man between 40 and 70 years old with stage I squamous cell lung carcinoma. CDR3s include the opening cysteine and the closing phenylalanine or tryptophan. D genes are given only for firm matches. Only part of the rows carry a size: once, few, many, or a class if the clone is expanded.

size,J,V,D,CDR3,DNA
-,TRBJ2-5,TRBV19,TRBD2,CASRPSGGNQETQYF,TGTGCCAGTAGGCCTAGCGGGGGAAACCAAGAGACCCAGTACTTC
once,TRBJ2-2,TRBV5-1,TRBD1,CASSLEPGQGNTGELFF,TGCGCCAGCAGCTTAGAACCCGGACAGGGGAACACCGGGGAGCTGTTTTTT
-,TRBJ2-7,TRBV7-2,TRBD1,CASSYTTGGFPEQYF,TGTGCCAGCAGCTACACGACAGGGGGCTTCCCCGAGCAGTACTTC
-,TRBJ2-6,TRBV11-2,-,CASSDREAGANVLTF,TGTGCCAGCAGCGACAGGGAGGCTGGGGCCAACGTCCTGACTTTC
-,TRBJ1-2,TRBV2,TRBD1,CASGAPGQGGNGYTF,TGTGCCAGCGGCGCCCCGGGACAGGGTGGGAATGGCTACACCTTC
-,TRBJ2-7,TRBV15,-,CATSRDRMTYEQYF,TGTGCCACCAGCAGAGATAGGATGACCTACGAGCAGTACTTC
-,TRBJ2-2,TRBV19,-,CASSPLPGLATGELFF,TGTGCCAGTAGTCCCCTCCCGGGGCTGGCCACCGGGGAGCTGTTTTTT
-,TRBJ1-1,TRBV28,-,CASSGPGTNTEAFF,TGTGCCAGCAGTGGCCCTGGAACGAACACTGAAGCTTTCTTT
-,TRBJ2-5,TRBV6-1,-,CACSEGFQETQYF,TGTGCCTGCAGTGAAGGTTTTCAAGAGACCCAGTACTTC
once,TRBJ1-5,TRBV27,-,CASSLSRGRSNQPQHF,TGTGCCAGCAGTTTATCACGGGGGCGAAGCAATCAGCCCCAGCATTTT
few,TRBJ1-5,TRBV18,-,CASSPQELMPQHF,TGTGCCAGCTCACCACAGGAGTTAATGCCCCAGCATTTT
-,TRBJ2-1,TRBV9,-,CASSVALTPNKGEQFF,TGTGCCAGCAGCGTAGCCCTGACTCCCAATAAGGGAGAGCAGTTCTTC
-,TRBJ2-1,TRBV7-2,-,CASQSYNEQFF,TGTGCCAGCCAGTCCTACAATGAGCAGTTCTTC
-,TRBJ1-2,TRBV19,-,CASSIILRQGALTSYGYTF,TGTGCCAGTAGTATAATCCTACGGCAGGGAGCCCTAACTTCCTATGGCTACACCTTC
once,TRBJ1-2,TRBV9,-,CASSVGGPLGYTF,TGTGCCAGCAGCGTTGGAGGTCCCCTTGGCTACACCTTC
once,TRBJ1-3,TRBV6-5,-,CASSYSIRHSGNTIYF,TGTGCCAGCAGTTACTCGATCAGACACTCTGGAAACACCATATATTTT
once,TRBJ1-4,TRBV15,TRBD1,CATSGSGQAREKLFF,TGTGCCACCAGCGGATCTGGACAGGCAAGGGAAAAACTGTTTTTT
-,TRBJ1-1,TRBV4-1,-,CASSQDLLDSEAFF,TGCGCCAGCAGCCAAGATCTTCTGGACAGTGAAGCTTTCTTT
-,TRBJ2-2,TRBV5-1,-,CASSLAVRDTGELFF,TGCGCCAGCAGCTTAGCCGTTAGGGACACCGGGGAGCTGTTTTTT
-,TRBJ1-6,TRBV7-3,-,CASSLGAHNSPLHF,TGTGCCAGCAGCTTGGGGGCGCATAATTCACCCCTCCACTTT
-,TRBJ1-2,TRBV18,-,CASSNVVGGAEYGYTF,TGTGCCAGCTCAAACGTTGTCGGGGGCGCGGAGTATGGCTACACCTTC
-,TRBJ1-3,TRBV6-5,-,CASSTRPNSGNTIYF,TGTGCCAGCAGTACCCGACCGAACTCTGGAAACACCATATATTTT